Included here is one TCR beta chain sequence, with context. This specimen belongs to a study of cytomegalovirus exposure and HLA in healthy donors. 60 Vbeta and 13 Jbeta primers were used in PCR. Profiling relied on immunoSEQ multiplex PCR, and the TCRdb table lists in-frame clones only, not all of them. The data show 240,000 or so clones, with 70% to 90% seen just once and roughly 7.4% held by the top ten. From germline, CDR1 is ENHRY and CDR2 SYGVKD. The CDR3 runs to 17 residues. V lost 0 bases and J 1 base, leaving 14 bases between the germline ends. The chain recombines TRBV10-3 with TRBJ2-3; tentative D call: TRBD2 (6 bases). Sequencing was performed on PBMCs. The origin of this receptor is a woman aged 55-70 years in good health and CMV-seropositive. The CDR3, as DNA: TGTGCCATCAGTGAGTCGCGGGCGGGAAGACGCACAGATACGCAGTATTTT. This encodes CAISESRAGRRTDTQYF.